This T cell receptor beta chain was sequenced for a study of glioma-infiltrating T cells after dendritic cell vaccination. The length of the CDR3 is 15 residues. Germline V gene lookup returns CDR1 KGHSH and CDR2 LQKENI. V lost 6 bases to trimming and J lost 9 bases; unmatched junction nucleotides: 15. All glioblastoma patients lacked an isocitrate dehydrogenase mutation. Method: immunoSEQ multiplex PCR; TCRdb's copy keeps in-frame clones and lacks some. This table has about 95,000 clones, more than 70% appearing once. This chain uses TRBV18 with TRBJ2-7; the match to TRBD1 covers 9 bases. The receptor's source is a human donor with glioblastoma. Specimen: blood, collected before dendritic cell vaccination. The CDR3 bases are TGTGCCAGCTCGTCTCCGGGACAGGGCCCGGAGGCGCAGTACTTC. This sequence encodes CASSSPGQGPEAQYF.